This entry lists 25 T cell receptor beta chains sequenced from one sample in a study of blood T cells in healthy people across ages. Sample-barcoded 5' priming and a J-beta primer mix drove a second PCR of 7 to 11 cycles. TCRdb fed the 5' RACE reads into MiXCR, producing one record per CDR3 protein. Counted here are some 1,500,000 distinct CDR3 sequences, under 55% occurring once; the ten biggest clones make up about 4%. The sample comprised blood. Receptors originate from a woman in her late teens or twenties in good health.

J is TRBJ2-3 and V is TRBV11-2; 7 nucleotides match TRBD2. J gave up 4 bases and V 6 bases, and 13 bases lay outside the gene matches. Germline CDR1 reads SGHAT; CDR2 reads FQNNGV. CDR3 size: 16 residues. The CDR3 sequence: CASREHSGIVADTQYF. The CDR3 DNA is TGTGCCAGCAGGGAGCACAGCGGGATTGTGGCAGATACGCAGTATTTT.

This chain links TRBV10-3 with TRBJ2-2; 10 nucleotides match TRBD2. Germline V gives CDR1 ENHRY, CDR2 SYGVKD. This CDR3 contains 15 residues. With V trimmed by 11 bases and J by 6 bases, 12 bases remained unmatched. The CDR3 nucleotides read TGTGCCTCGGAACCAGGACTAGCGGTCCCCGGGGAGCTGTTTTTT. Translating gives CASEPGLAVPGELFF.

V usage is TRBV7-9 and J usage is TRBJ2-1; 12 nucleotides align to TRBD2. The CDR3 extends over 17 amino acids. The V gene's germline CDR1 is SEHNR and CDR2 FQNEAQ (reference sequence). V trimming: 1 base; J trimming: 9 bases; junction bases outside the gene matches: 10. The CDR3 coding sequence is TGTGCCAGCAGCTTAGGTGCTAGCGGGAGGGCCTGGGCTGAGCAGTTCTTC. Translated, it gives CASSLGASGRAWAEQFF. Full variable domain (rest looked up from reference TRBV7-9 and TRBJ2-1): DTGVSQNPRHKITKRGQNVTFRCDPISEHNRLYWYRQTLGQGPEFLTYFQNEAQLEKSRLLSDRFSAERPKGSFSTLEIQRTEQGDSAMYLCASSLGASGRAWAEQFFGPGTRLTVL.

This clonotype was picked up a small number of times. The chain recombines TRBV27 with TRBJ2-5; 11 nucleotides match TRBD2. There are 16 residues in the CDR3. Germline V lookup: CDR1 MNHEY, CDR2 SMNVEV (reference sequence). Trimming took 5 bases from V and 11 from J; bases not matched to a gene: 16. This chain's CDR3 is CASSPETSGTHNEQYF. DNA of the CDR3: TGTGCCAGCAGTCCTGAGACTAGCGGGACCCACAATGAGCAGTACTTC.

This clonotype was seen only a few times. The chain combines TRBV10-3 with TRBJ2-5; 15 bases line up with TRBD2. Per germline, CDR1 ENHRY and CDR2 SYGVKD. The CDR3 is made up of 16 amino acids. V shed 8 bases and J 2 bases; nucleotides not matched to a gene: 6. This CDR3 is CAIGGGLAGGQETQYF. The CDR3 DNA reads TGTGCCATCGGAGGAGGACTAGCGGGAGGGCAAGAGACCCAGTACTTC.

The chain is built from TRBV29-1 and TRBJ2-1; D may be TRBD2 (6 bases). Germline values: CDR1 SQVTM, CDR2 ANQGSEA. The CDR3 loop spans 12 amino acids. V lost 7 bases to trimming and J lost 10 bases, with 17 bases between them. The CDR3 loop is CSATRGVGEQFF. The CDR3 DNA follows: TGCAGCGCCACACGCGGGGTCGGAGAGCAGTTCTTC.

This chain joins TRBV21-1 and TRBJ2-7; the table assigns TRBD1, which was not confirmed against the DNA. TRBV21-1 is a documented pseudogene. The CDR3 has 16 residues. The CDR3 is CASSQREADRTYEQYF. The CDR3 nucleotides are TGTGCCAGCAGCCAAAGGGAGGCGGACAGGACCTACGAGCAGTACTTC.

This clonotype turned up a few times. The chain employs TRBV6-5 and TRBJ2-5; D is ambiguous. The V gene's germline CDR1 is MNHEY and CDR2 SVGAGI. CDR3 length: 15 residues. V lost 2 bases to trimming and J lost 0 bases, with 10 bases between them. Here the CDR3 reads CASSYGVSNQETQYF. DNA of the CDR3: TGTGCCAGCAGTTACGGGGTCAGTAACCAAGAGACCCAGTACTTC.

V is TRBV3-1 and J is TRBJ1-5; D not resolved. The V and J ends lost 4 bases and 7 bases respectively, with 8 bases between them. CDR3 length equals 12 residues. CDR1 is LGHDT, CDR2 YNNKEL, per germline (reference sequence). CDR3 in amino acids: CASSPRRQPQHF. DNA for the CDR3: TGTGCCAGCAGCCCGAGAAGGCAGCCCCAGCATTTT.

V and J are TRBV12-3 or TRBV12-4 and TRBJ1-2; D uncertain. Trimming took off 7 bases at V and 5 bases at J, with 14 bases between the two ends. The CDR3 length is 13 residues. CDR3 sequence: CASTSSQIYGYTF. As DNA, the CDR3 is TGTGCCAGCACCTCATCACAGATTTATGGCTACACCTTC.

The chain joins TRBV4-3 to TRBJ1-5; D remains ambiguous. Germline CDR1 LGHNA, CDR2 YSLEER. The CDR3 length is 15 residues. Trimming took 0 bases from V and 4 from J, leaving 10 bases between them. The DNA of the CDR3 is TGCGCCAGCAGCCAAGATGCCAGTGGTAATCAGCCCCAGCATTTT. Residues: CASSQDASGNQPQHF.

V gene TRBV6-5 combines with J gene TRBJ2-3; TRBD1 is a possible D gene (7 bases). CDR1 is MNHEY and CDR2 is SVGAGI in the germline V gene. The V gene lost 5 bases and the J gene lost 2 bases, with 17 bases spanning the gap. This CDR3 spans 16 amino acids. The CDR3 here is CASSKTGRWVTDTQYF. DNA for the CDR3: TGTGCCAGCAGTAAGACAGGGAGGTGGGTCACAGATACGCAGTATTTT.

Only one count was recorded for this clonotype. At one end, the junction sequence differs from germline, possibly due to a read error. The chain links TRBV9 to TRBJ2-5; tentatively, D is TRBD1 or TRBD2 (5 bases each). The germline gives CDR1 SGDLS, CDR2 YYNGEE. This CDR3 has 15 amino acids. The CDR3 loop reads CASSHGTLTQETQYF. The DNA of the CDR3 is TGCGCCAGCAGCCACGGGACGCTAACCCAAGAGACCCAGTACTTC.

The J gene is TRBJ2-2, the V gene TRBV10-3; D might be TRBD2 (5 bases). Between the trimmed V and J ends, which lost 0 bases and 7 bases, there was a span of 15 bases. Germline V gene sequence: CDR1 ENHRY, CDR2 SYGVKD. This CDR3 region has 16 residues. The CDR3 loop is CAISESDGVDNGELFF. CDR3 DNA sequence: TGTGCCATCAGTGAGTCCGACGGGGTAGACAACGGGGAGCTGTTTTTT.

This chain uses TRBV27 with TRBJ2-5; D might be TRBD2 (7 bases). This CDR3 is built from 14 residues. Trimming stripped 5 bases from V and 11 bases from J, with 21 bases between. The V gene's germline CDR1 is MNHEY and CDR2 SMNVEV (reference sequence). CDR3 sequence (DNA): TGTGCCAGCAGTCCCTCGGGGAGGGACAATGAGCAGTACTTC. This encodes CASSPSGRDNEQYF.

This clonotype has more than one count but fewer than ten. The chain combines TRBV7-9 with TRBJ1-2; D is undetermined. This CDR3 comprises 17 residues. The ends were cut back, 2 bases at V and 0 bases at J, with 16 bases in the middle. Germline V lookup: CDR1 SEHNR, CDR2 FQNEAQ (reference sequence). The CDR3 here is CASSLNRGPSSNYGYTF. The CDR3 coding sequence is TGTGCCAGCAGCTTAAATCGGGGTCCCTCCTCTAACTATGGCTACACCTTC.

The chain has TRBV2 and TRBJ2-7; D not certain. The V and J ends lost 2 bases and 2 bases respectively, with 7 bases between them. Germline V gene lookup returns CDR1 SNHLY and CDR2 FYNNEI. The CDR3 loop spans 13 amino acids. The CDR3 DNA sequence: TGTGCCAGCAGTGAACGACCTCCCTACGAGCAGTACTTC. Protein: CASSERPPYEQYF.

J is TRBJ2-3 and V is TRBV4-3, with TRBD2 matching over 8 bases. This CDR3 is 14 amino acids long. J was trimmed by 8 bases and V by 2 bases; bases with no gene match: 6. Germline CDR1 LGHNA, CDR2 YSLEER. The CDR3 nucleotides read TGCGCCAGCAGCCAAATCTCTCGGGAGGGTACGCAGTATTTT. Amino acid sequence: CASSQISREGTQYF.

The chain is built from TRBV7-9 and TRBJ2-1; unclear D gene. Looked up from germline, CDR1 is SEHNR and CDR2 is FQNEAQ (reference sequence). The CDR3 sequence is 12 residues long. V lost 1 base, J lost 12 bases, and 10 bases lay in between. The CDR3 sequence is CASSLDRLPQFF. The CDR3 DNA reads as TGTGCCAGCAGCTTAGATAGGCTACCGCAGTTCTTC.

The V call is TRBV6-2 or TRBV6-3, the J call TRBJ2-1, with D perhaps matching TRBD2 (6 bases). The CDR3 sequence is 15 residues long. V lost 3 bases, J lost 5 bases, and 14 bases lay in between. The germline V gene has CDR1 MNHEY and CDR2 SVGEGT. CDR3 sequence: CASSYSGRSHNEQFF. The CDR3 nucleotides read TGTGCCAGCAGTTATAGTGGGAGGTCCCACAATGAGCAGTTCTTC.

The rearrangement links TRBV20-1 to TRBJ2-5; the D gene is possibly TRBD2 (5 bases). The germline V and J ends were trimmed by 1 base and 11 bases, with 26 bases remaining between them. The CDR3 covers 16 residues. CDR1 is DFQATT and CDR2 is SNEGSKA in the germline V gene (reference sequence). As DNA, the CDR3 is TGCAGTGCTAGAGCCCGAGTGGCGGAGGCCTACAATGAGCAGTACTTC. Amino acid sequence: CSARARVAEAYNEQYF.

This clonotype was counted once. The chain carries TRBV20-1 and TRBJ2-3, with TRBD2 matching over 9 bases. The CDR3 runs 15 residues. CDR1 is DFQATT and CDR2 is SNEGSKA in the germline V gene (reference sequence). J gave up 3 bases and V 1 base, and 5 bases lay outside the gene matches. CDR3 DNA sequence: TGCAGTGCTAGAGGGGTTAGCGGGAGAACAGATACGCAGTATTTT. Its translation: CSARGVSGRTDTQYF.

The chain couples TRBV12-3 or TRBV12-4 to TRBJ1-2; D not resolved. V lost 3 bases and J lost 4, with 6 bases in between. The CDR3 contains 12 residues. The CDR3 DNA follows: TGTGCCAGCAGTTTTTCTCTCTATGGCTACACCTTC. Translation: CASSFSLYGYTF.

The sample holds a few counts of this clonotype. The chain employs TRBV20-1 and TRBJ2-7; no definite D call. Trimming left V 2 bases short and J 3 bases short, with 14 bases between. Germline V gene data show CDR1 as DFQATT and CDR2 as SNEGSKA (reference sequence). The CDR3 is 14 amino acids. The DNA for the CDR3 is TGCAGTGCTAGACTTCCGCCTGCCGACTACGAGCAGTACTTC. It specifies CSARLPPADYEQYF.

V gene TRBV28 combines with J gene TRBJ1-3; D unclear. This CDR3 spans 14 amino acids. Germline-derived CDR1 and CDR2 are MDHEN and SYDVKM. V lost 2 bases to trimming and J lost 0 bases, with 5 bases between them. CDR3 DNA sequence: TGTGCCAGCAGTTTAAGTCTCTCTGGAAACACCATATATTTT. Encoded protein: CASSLSLSGNTIYF.